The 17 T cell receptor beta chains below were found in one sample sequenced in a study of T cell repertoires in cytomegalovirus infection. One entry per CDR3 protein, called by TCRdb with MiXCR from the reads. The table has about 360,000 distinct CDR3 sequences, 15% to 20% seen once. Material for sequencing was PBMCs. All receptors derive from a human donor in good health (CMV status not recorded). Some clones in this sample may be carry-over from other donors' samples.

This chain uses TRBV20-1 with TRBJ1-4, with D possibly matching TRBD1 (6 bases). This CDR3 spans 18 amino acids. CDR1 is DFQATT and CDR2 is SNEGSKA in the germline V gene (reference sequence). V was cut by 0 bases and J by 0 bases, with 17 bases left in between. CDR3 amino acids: CSARDLKLSGATNEKLFF. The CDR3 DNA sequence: TGCAGTGCTAGAGATCTCAAACTTTCAGGGGCAACTAATGAAAAACTGTTTTTT.

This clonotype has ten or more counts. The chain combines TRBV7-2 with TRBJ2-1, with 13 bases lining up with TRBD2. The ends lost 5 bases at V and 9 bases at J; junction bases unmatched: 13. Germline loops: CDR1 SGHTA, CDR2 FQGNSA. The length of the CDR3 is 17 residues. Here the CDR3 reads CASSRRTSGSSSLEQFF. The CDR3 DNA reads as TGTGCCAGCAGCAGACGGACTAGCGGGAGTTCGTCCCTTGAGCAGTTCTTC.

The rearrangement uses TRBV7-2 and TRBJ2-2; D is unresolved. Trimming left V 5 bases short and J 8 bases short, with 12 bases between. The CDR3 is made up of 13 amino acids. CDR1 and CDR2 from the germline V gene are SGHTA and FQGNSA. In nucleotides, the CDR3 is TGTGCCAGCAGCGAGGCTGTGTTGGGGGAGCTGTTTTTT. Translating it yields CASSEAVLGELFF. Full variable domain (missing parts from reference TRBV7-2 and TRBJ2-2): GAGVSQSPSNKVTEKGKDVELRCDPISGHTALYWYRQSLGQGLEFLIYFQGNSAPDKSGLPSDRFSAERTGGSVSTLTIQRTQQEDSAVYLCASSEAVLGELFFGEGSRLTVL.

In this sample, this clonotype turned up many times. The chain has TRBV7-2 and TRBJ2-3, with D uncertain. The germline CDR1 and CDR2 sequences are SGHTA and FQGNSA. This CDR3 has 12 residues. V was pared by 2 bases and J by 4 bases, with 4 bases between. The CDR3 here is CASSLTSDTQYF. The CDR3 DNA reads TGTGCCAGCAGCTTAACCTCAGATACGCAGTATTTT.

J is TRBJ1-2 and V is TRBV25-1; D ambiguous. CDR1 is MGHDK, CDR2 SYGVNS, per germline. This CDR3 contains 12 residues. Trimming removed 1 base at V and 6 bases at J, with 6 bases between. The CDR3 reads CASSEFIDGYTF. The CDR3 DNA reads TGTGCCAGCAGTGAATTTATAGATGGCTACACCTTC.

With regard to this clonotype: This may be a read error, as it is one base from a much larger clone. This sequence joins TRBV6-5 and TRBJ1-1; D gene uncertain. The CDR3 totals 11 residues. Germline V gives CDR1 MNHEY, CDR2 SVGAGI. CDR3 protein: CVSVENTEAFF. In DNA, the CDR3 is TGTGTCAGCGTGGAGAACACTGAAGCTTTCTTT.

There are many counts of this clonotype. This chain's CDR3 is CASSQGDRRGNTEAFF. The CDR3 nucleotides are TGTGCCAGCAGTCAAGGTGACAGGAGGGGGAACACTGAAGCTTTCTTT. V gene TRBV12-3 or TRBV12-4 combines with J gene TRBJ1-1, with D perhaps TRBD1 (6 bases). This CDR3 spans 16 amino acids. Trimming pared 5 bases from V and 1 base from J, leaving 17 bases between.

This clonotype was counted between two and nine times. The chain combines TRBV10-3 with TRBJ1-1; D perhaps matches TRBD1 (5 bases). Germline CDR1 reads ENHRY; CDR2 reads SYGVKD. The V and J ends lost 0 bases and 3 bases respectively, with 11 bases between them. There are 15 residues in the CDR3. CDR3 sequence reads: CAISESVEGDTEAFF. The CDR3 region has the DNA TGTGCCATCAGTGAGTCGGTAGAAGGGGACACTGAAGCTTTCTTT.

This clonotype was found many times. The DNA for the CDR3 is TGTGCCAGCAGCTTTAGCGGGGGGAATCACAATGAGCAGTTCTTC. Residues: CASSFSGGNHNEQFF. The chain uses TRBV7-2 and TRBJ2-1; 10 bases align to TRBD2. Germline CDR1 SGHTA, CDR2 FQGNSA. CDR3 length: 15 residues. The ends lost 3 bases at V and 5 bases at J; junction bases unmatched: 4.

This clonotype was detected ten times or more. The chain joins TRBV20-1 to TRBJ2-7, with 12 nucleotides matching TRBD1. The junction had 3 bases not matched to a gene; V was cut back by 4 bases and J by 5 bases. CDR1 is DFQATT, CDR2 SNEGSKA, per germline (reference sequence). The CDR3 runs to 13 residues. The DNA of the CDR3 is TGCAGTGCTACGGGACAGGGGGCGAACGAGCAGTACTTC. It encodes CSATGQGANEQYF.

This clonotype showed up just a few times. The CDR3 reads CSATGATYNEQFF. The CDR3 bases are TGCAGTGCCACAGGAGCCACCTACAATGAGCAGTTCTTC. This sequence joins TRBV20-1 and TRBJ2-1, with a possible D match to TRBD1 (5 bases). Looked up from germline, CDR1 is DFQATT and CDR2 is SNEGSKA (reference sequence). The CDR3 runs 13 residues. Deletions cut 6 bases from V and 2 bases from J, with 11 bases between.

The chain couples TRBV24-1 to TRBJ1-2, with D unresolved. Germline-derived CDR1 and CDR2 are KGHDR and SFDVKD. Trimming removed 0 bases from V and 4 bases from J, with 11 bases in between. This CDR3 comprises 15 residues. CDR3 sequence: CATSDLEASSYGYTF. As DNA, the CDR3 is TGTGCCACCAGTGATTTGGAGGCGAGTAGCTATGGCTACACCTTC.

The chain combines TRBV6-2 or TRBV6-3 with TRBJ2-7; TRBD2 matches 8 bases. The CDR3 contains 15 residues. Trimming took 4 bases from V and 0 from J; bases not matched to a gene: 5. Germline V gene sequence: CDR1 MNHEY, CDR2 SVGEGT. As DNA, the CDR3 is TGTGCCAGCAGTTCGTTCGGGGGGGGCTCCTACGAGCAGTACTTC. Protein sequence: CASSSFGGGSYEQYF.

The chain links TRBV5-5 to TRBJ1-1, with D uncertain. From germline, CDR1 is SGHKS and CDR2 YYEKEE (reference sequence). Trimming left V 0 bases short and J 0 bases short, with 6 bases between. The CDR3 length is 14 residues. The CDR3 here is CASSLGHMNTEAFF. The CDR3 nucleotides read TGTGCCAGCAGCTTGGGGCATATGAACACTGAAGCTTTCTTT.

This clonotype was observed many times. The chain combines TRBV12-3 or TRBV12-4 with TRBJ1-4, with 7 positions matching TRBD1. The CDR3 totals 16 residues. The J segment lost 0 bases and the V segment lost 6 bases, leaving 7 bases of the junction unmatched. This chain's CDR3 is CASSPDRAATNEKLFF. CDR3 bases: TGTGCCAGCAGCCCCGACAGGGCTGCAACTAATGAAAAACTGTTTTTT.

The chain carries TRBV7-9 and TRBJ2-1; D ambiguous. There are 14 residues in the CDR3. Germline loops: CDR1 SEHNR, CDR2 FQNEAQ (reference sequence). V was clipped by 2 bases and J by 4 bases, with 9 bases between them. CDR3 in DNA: TGTGCCAGCAGCTTAAGGGCTAAATACAATGAGCAGTTCTTC. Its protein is CASSLRAKYNEQFF. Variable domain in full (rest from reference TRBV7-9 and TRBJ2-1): DTGVSQNPRHKITKRGQNVTFRCDPISEHNRLYWYRQTLGQGPEFLTYFQNEAQLEKSRLLSDRFSAERPKGSFSTLEIQRTEQGDSAMYLCASSLRAKYNEQFFGPGTRLTVL.

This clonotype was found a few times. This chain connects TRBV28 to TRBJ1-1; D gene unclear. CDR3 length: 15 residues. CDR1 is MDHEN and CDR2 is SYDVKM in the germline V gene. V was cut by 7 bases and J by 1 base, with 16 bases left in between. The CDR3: CASTYGGAGNTEAFF. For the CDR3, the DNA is TGTGCCAGCACTTACGGTGGAGCGGGGAACACTGAAGCTTTCTTT.